This is a list of T cell receptor beta chains from one sample in a study of OX40 agonist ivuxolimab in advanced cancers. Sequenced by immunoSEQ multiplex PCR; TCRdb stores in-frame clones only, minus some. The table lists about 55,000 clones, 88% of them singletons, with 6.9% in the top ten. The material sequenced was CD4+ or CD8+ T cells sorted from blood, taken in a trial of the OX40 agonist ivuxolimab. These TCRs come from an adult with an advanced solid tumor such as melanoma, head and neck, liver or kidney cancer. Each CDR3 is given with its conserved first and last residue. The D gene is left open where the match is weak. For some rows the clone size is stated as once, few or many, or as a class when expanded; others skip it.

size: .; J: TRBJ1-2; V: TRBV6-6; D: .; CDR3: CASSLLTGYEGYTF; DNA: TGTGCCAGCAGTTTACTCACAGGGTACGAAGGCTACACCTTC
size: .; J: TRBJ2-3; V: TRBV28; D: .; CDR3: CASSPRQITSTDTQYF; DNA: TGTGCCAGCAGTCCCAGACAAATAACTAGCACAGATACGCAGTATTTT
size: .; J: TRBJ1-2; V: TRBV6-1; D: .; CDR3: CASSRDSNYGYTF; DNA: TGTGCCAGCAGTCGGGACTCTAACTATGGCTACACCTTC
size: .; J: TRBJ1-1; V: TRBV19; D: TRBD1; CDR3: CASTHQPVGQGGRKNTEAFF; DNA: TGTGCCAGTACTCACCAACCAGTAGGACAGGGGGGGAGAAAGAACACTGAAGCTTTCTTT
size: few; J: TRBJ2-7; V: TRBV19; D: .; CDR3: CASSIGVSVEQYF; DNA: TGTGCCAGTAGTATTGGGGTCTCCGTCGAGCAGTACTTC
size: .; J: TRBJ2-5; V: TRBV15; D: .; CDR3: CATSRAKETQYF; DNA: TGTGCCACCAGCAGAGCGAAAGAGACCCAGTACTTC
size: .; J: TRBJ1-3; V: TRBV30; D: .; CDR3: CAWSAGGRNTIYF; DNA: TGTGCCTGGAGTGCCGGGGGGCGTAACACCATATATTTT
size: once; J: TRBJ2-5; V: TRBV9; D: .; CDR3: CASSVAVGETQYF; DNA: TGTGCCAGCAGCGTAGCGGTCGGGGAGACCCAGTACTTC
size: .; J: TRBJ2-1; V: TRBV30; D: TRBD2; CDR3: CAWNGEGGPYHEQFF; DNA: TGTGCCTGGAATGGCGAGGGAGGGCCCTACCATGAGCAGTTCTTC
size: once; J: TRBJ1-4; V: TRBV28; D: .; CDR3: CAVLGVNNEKLFF; DNA: TGTGCCGTGCTCGGGGTAAATAATGAAAAACTGTTTTTT
size: .; J: TRBJ2-5; V: TRBV7-2; D: .; CDR3: CASSPKADNQETQYF; DNA: TGTGCCAGCAGCCCAAAGGCGGACAACCAAGAGACCCAGTACTTC
size: once; J: TRBJ2-3; V: TRBV7-2; D: TRBD1; CDR3: CASSSDPGQGLLGDTQYF; DNA: TGTGCCAGCAGCTCTGACCCGGGACAGGGGTTATTAGGGGATACGCAGTATTTT
size: .; J: TRBJ2-5; V: TRBV11-2; D: TRBD2; CDR3: CASSLGILAGGSETQYF; DNA: TGTGCCAGCAGCTTAGGGATACTAGCGGGAGGATCAGAGACCCAGTACTTC
size: .; J: TRBJ1-3; V: TRBV5-4; D: .; CDR3: CASSRAGQLISGNTIYF; DNA: TGTGCCAGCAGCCGAGCCGGGCAGCTCATCTCTGGAAACACCATATATTTT
size: .; J: TRBJ2-4; V: TRBV15; D: .; CDR3: CATSREGRIQYF; DNA: TGTGCCACCAGCAGAGAGGGGCGCATTCAGTACTTC
size: .; J: TRBJ1-2; V: TRBV30; D: TRBD1; CDR3: CAWGEGTVFAYGYTF; DNA: TGTGCCTGGGGCGAGGGGACAGTTTTCGCCTATGGCTACACCTTC
size: .; J: TRBJ2-2; V: TRBV6-5; D: .; CDR3: CASSYSNGELFF; DNA: TGTGCCAGCAGTTACTCCAACGGGGAGCTGTTTTTT
size: .; J: TRBJ1-6; V: TRBV28; D: .; CDR3: CASSLHGNNSPLHF; DNA: TGTGCCAGCAGTTTACACGGGAACAATTCACCCCTCCACTTT
size: once; J: TRBJ2-5; V: TRBV28; D: .; CDR3: CASSQTGWRAGGQETQYF; DNA: TGTGCCAGCAGCCAAACCGGGTGGAGGGCTGGAGGGCAAGAGACCCAGTACTTC
size: .; J: TRBJ2-7; V: TRBV29-1; D: TRBD2; CDR3: CSALRGRRPYEQYF; DNA: TGCAGCGCTCTGCGGGGGAGGCGGCCCTACGAGCAGTACTTC
size: .; J: TRBJ1-4; V: TRBV6-5; D: .; CDR3: CASSYSGGDEKLFF; DNA: TGTGCCAGCAGTTACTCGGGCGGGGACGAAAAACTGTTTTTT
size: .; J: TRBJ2-7; V: TRBV7-9; D: .; CDR3: CASSFRDGSSYEQYF; DNA: TGTGCCAGCAGCTTCAGGGACGGGAGCTCCTACGAGCAGTACTTC
size: .; J: TRBJ1-5; V: TRBV28; D: TRBD1; CDR3: CASSLGTGGPVSNQPQHF; DNA: TGTGCCAGCAGTCTCGGGACAGGGGGGCCTGTAAGCAATCAGCCCCAGCATTTT
size: .; J: TRBJ2-5; V: TRBV18; D: .; CDR3: CASSPPAGRIETQYF; DNA: TGTGCCAGCTCACCACCGGCAGGAAGAATAGAGACCCAGTACTTC
size: .; J: TRBJ2-1; V: TRBV4-2; D: TRBD2; CDR3: CASSQEGGRVYNEQFF; DNA: TGTGCCAGCAGCCAAGAAGGCGGGAGGGTCTACAATGAGCAGTTCTTC
size: .; J: TRBJ2-5; V: TRBV27; D: .; CDR3: CASSLWGQGETQYF; DNA: TGTGCCAGCAGCTTGTGGGGGCAAGGAGAGACCCAGTACTTC
size: .; J: TRBJ1-3; V: TRBV7-2; D: .; CDR3: CASSPDMGVNTIYF; DNA: TGTGCCAGCAGCCCGGACATGGGCGTAAACACCATATATTTT
size: .; J: TRBJ2-1; V: TRBV11-1; D: .; CDR3: CASVYSSPSYNEQFF; DNA: TGTGCCAGCGTATATAGCTCCCCTTCCTACAATGAGCAGTTCTTC
size: once; J: TRBJ2-3; V: TRBV5-1; D: .; CDR3: CASSPGDGLRTDTQYF; DNA: TGCGCCAGCAGCCCAGGGGATGGGTTAAGGACAGATACGCAGTATTTT
size: .; J: TRBJ1-4; V: TRBV7-8; D: TRBD1; CDR3: CASSSQTGYEKLFF; DNA: TGTGCCAGCAGCTCACAGACAGGGTACGAAAAACTGTTTTTT
size: once; J: TRBJ2-5; V: TRBV18; D: .; CDR3: CASSPPTVRDFQETQYF; DNA: TGTGCCAGCTCACCCCCCACGGTCCGGGATTTTCAAGAGACCCAGTACTTC
size: .; J: TRBJ1-2; V: TRBV21-1; D: .; CDR3: CASSTPPGQGSSYGYTF; DNA: TGTGCCAGCAGCACTCCTCCGGGACAGGGGAGCAGCTATGGCTACACCTTC
size: .; J: TRBJ1-1; V: TRBV4-1; D: .; CDR3: CASSQDGVRGAEAFF; DNA: TGCGCCAGCAGCCAAGATGGTGTCAGGGGCGCTGAAGCTTTCTTT
size: .; J: TRBJ2-1; V: TRBV27; D: TRBD2; CDR3: CASSSGLAVYNEQFF; DNA: TGTGCCAGCAGTTCCGGACTAGCGGTCTACAATGAGCAGTTCTTC
size: .; J: TRBJ2-1; V: TRBV30; D: TRBD2; CDR3: CAWRKAGANEQFF; DNA: TGTGCCTGGAGAAAAGCGGGAGCTAATGAGCAGTTCTTC
size: .; J: TRBJ2-3; V: TRBV30; D: TRBD2; CDR3: CAWRRGLAAADTQYF; DNA: TGTGCCTGGAGACGGGGACTAGCGGCCGCAGATACGCAGTATTTT
size: .; J: TRBJ2-7; V: TRBV9; D: .; CDR3: CASSVGSGKTYEQYF; DNA: TGTGCCAGCAGCGTAGGTAGTGGGAAGACCTACGAGCAGTACTTC
size: .; J: TRBJ2-3; V: TRBV7-3; D: .; CDR3: CASSLSGGTDTQYF; DNA: TGTGCCAGCAGCTTATCCGGGGGCACAGATACGCAGTATTTT